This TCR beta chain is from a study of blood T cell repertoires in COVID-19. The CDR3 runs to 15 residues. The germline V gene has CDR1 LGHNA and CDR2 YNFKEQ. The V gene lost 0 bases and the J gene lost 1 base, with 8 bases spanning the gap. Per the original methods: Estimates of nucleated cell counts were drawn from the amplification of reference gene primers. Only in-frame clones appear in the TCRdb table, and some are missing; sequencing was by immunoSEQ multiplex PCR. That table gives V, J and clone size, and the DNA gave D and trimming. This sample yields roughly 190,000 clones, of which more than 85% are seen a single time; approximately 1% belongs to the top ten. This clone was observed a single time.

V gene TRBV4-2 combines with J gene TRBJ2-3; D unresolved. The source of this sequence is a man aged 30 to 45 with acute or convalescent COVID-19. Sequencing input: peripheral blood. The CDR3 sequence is CASSQDDRGTDTQYF. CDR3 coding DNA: TGTGCCAGCAGCCAAGACGATCGGGGCACAGATACGCAGTATTTT.